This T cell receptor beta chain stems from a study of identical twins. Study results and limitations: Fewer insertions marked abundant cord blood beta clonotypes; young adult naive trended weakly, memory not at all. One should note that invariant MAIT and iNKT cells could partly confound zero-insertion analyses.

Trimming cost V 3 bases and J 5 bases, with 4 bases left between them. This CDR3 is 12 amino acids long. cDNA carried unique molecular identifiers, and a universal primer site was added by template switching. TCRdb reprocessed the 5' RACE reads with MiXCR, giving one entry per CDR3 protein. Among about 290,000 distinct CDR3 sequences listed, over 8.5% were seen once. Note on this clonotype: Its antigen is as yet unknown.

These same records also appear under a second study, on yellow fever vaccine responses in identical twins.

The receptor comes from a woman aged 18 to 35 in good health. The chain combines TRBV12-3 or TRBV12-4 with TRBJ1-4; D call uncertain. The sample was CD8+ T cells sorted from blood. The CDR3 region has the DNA TGTGCCAGCAGTTTTTGGAATGAAAAACTGTTTTTT. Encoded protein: CASSFWNEKLFF.